These T cell receptor beta chains were read from a single sample in a study of shared clonotypes between healthy human individuals. Profiled with immunoSEQ multiplex PCR; TCRdb holds only in-frame clones, not every one. The sample holds 450,000 to 500,000 clones, about 79% seen once. Sequencing used PBMCs. Receptors originate from a woman aged 40 to 55 in good health. Some clones in this sample may be carry-over from other donors' samples. Both conserved end residues are part of each CDR3. Each record gives: V gene, J gene, clone size, D gene, CDR3 protein, CDR3 DNA. A D gene is named only where the DNA matches it firmly. Clone size appears in some rows only: once, few, many, or a class for an expanded clone.

v_call: TRBV29-1; j_call: TRBJ1-1; clone_size: NA; d_call: NA; cdr3_aa: CSVEGPNGRGTGTEAFF; cdr3_nt: TGCAGCGTTGAAGGTCCCAACGGGAGGGGGACGGGCACTGAAGCTTTCTTT
v_call: TRBV5-1; j_call: TRBJ2-1; clone_size: NA; d_call: TRBD2; cdr3_aa: CASSLPSGPSYNEQFF; cdr3_nt: TGCGCCAGCAGCTTGCCTAGCGGGCCCTCCTACAATGAGCAGTTCTTC
v_call: TRBV18; j_call: TRBJ2-5; clone_size: NA; d_call: NA; cdr3_aa: CASSALTGQRTQYF; cdr3_nt: TGTGCCAGCTCAGCGTTAACAGGTCAGAGGACCCAGTACTTC
v_call: TRBV5-4; j_call: TRBJ2-3; clone_size: many; d_call: TRBD2; cdr3_aa: CASSLGLAGGTDTQYF; cdr3_nt: TGTGCCAGCAGCTTGGGGCTAGCGGGGGGCACAGATACGCAGTATTTT
v_call: TRBV6-5; j_call: TRBJ2-1; clone_size: NA; d_call: NA; cdr3_aa: CASSYTRDNEQFF; cdr3_nt: TGTGCCAGCAGTTACACTAGAGACAATGAGCAGTTCTTC
v_call: TRBV6-5; j_call: TRBJ2-5; clone_size: NA; d_call: TRBD1; cdr3_aa: CASSPQGAVGETQYF; cdr3_nt: TGTGCCAGCAGTCCACAGGGGGCGGTAGGAGAGACCCAGTACTTC
v_call: TRBV19; j_call: TRBJ2-1; clone_size: NA; d_call: TRBD2; cdr3_aa: CASSTGLAGGGEQFF; cdr3_nt: TGTGCCAGTAGTACTGGACTAGCGGGAGGGGGTGAGCAGTTCTTC
v_call: TRBV11-2; j_call: TRBJ2-6; clone_size: NA; d_call: NA; cdr3_aa: CASVRSETSSGANVLTF; cdr3_nt: TGTGCCAGCGTAAGGAGCGAAACCTCCTCTGGGGCCAACGTCCTGACTTTC
v_call: TRBV6-6; j_call: TRBJ1-3; clone_size: NA; d_call: NA; cdr3_aa: CASSTAGFERNTIYF; cdr3_nt: TGTGCCAGCAGTACCGCGGGATTTGAGCGAAACACCATATATTTT
v_call: TRBV18; j_call: TRBJ2-3; clone_size: NA; d_call: NA; cdr3_aa: CASSPVQRAQDTQYF; cdr3_nt: TGTGCCAGCTCACCAGTTCAGAGAGCACAAGATACGCAGTATTTT
v_call: TRBV18; j_call: TRBJ1-2; clone_size: NA; d_call: TRBD1; cdr3_aa: CASSGTGGANGYTF; cdr3_nt: TGTGCCAGCTCAGGGACAGGGGGCGCGAATGGCTACACCTTC
v_call: TRBV18; j_call: TRBJ1-1; clone_size: few; d_call: NA; cdr3_aa: CASSPVTVDTEAFF; cdr3_nt: TGTGCCAGCTCACCAGTCACGGTCGACACTGAAGCTTTCTTT
v_call: TRBV28; j_call: TRBJ2-3; clone_size: NA; d_call: NA; cdr3_aa: CASGGSTDTQYF; cdr3_nt: TGTGCCAGTGGAGGTAGCACAGATACGCAGTATTTT